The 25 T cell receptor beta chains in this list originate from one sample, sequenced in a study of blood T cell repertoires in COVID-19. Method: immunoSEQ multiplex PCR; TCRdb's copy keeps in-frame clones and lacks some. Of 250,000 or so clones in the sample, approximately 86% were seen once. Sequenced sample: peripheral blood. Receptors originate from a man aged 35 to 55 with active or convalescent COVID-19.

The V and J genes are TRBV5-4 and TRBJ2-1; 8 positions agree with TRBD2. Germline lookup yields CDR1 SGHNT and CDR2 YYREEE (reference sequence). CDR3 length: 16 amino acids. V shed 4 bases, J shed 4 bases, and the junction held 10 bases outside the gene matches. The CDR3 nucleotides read TGTGCCAGCAGCCTCGGGGGGGCGGTACCGTACAATGAGCAGTTCTTC. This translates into CASSLGGAVPYNEQFF.

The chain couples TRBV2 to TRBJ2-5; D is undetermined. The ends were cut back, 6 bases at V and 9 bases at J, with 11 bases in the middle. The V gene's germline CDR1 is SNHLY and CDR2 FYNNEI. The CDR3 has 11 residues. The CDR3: CASSAELAQYF. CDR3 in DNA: TGTGCCAGCAGCGCCGAGTTGGCCCAGTACTTC.

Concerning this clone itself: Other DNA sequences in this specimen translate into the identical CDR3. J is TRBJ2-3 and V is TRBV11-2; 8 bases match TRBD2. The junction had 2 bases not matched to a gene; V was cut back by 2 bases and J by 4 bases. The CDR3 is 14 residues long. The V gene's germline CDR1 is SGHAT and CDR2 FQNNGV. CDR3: CASSLRGGPDTQYF. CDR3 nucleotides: TGTGCCAGCAGCTTACGGGGGGGCCCAGATACGCAGTATTTT.

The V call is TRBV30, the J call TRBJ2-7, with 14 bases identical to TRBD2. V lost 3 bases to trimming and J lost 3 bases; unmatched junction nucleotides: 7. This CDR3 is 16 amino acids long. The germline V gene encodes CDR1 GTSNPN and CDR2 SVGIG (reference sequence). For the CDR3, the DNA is TGTGCCTGGAGCAGACTAGCGGGAGGGCGAATCTACGAGCAGTACTTC. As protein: CAWSRLAGGRIYEQYF.

The CDR3 protein is CASSQGSGDTGELFF. The CDR3 DNA sequence: TGTGCCAGCAGCCAAGGATCAGGGGACACCGGGGAGCTGTTTTTT. The chain carries TRBV4-2 and TRBJ2-2; D is possibly TRBD1 (6 bases). The germline gives CDR1 LGHNA, CDR2 YNFKEQ. The CDR3 has 15 residues. V was shortened by 1 base and J by 3 bases, with 9 bases between the two germline ends.

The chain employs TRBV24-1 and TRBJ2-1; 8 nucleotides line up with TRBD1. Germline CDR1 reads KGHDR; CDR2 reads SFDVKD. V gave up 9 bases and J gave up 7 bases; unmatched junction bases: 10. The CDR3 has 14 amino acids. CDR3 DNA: TGTGCCACCGGAGGTCAGGGGGCGCATAATGAGCAGTTCTTC. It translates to CATGGQGAHNEQFF.

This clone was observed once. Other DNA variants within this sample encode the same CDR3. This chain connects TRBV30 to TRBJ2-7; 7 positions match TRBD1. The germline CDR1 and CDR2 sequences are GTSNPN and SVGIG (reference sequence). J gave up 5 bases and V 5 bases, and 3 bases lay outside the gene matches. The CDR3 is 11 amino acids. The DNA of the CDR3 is TGTGCCTGGTCTCAGGGGGACGAGCAGTACTTC. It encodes CAWSQGDEQYF.

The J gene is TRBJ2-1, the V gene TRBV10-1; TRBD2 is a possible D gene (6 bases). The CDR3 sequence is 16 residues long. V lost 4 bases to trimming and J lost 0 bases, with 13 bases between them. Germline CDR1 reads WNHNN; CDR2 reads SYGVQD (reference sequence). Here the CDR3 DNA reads TGCGCCAGCAGTGGGGTAGCGGAGAGCTCCTACAATGAGCAGTTCTTC. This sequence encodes CASSGVAESSYNEQFF.

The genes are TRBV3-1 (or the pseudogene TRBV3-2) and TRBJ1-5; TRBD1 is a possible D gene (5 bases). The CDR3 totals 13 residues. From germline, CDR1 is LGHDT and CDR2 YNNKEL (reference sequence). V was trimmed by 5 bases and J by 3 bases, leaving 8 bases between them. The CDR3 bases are TGTGCCAGCAGCACGACAGACAATCAGCCCCAGCATTTT. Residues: CASSTTDNQPQHF.

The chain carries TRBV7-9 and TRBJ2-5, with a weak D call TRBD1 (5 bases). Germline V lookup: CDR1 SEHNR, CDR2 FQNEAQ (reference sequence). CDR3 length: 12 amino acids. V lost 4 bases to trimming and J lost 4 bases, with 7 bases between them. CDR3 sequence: CASSSQGETQYF. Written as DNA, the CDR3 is TGTGCCAGCAGCTCCCAGGGAGAGACCCAGTACTTC.

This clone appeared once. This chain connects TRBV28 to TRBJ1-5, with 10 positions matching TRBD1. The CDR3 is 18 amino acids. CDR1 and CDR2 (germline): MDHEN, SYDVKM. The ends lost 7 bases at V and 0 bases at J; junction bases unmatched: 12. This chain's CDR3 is CASTSPGQGTYSNQPQHF. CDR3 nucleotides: TGTGCCAGCACCTCGCCGGGACAGGGGACATATAGCAATCAGCCCCAGCATTTT.

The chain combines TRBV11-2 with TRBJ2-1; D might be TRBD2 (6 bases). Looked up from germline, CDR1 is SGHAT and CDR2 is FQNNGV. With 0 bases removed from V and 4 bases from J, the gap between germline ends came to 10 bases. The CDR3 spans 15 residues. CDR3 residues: CASSLDMLAYNEQFF. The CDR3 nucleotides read TGTGCCAGCAGCTTAGATATGCTAGCGTACAATGAGCAGTTCTTC.

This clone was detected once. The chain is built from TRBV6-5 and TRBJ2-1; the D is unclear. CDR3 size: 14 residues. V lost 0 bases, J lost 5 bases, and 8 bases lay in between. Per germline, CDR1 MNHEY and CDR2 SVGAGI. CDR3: CASSYSVLHNEQFF. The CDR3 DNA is TGTGCCAGCAGTTACTCGGTACTTCACAATGAGCAGTTCTTC.

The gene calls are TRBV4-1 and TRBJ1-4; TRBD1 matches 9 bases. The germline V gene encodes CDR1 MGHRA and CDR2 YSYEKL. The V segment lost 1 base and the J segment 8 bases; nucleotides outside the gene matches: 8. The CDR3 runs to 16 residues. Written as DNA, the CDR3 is TGCGCCAGCAGCCAAGGGGGGACAGGGATAAGAGAAAAACTGTTTTTT. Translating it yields CASSQGGTGIREKLFF.

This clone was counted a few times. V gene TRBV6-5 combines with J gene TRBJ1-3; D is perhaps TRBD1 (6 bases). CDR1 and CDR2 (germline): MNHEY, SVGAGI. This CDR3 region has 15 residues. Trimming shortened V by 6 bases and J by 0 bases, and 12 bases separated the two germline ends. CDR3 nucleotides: TGTGCCAGCAGGGCTAGGGGGGGCTCTGGAAACACCATATATTTT. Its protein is CASRARGGSGNTIYF.

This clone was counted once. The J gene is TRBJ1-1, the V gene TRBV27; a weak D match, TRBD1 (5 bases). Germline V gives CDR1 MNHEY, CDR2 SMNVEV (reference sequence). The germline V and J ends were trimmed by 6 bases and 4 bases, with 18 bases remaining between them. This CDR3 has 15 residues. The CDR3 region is CASRSFRVDGTEAFF. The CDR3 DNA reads TGTGCCAGCAGGTCGTTCAGGGTAGACGGCACTGAAGCTTTCTTT.

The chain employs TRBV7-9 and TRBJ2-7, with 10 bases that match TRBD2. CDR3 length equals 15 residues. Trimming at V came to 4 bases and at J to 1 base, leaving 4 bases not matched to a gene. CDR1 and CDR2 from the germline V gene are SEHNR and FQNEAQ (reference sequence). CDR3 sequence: CASSSLLAGSYEQYF. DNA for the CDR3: TGTGCCAGCAGCTCTCTACTAGCGGGGTCCTACGAGCAGTACTTC.

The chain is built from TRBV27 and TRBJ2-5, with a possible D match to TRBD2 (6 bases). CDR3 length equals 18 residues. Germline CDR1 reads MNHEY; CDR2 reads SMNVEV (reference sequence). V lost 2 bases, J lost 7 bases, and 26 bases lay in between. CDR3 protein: CASSLGGGPGRRIRTQYF. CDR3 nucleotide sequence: TGTGCCAGCAGTTTAGGGGGAGGACCAGGGAGAAGAATCCGGACCCAGTACTTC.

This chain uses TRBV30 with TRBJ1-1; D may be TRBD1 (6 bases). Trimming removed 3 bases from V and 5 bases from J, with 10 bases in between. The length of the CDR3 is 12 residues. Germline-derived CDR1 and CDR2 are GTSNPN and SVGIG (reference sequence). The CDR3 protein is CAWSQGLTEAFF. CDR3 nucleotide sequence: TGTGCCTGGAGCCAGGGGCTGACTGAAGCTTTCTTT.

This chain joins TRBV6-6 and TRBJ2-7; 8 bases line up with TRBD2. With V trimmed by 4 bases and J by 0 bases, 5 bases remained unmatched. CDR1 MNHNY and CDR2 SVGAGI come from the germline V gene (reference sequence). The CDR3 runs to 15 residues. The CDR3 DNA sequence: TGTGCCAGCAGTTCTGCGGGAGGACTCTCCTACGAGCAGTACTTC. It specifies CASSSAGGLSYEQYF.

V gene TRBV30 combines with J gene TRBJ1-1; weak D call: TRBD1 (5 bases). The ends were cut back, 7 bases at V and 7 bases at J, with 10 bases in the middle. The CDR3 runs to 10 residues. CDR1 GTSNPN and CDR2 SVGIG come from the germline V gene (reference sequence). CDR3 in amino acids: CAFRRGEAFF. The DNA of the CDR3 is TGTGCCTTTAGGAGGGGTGAAGCTTTCTTT. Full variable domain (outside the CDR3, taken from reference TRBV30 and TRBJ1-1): SQTIHQWPATLVQPVGSPLSLECTVEGTSNPNLYWYRQAAGRGLQLLFYSVGIGQISSEVPQNLSASRPQDRQFILSSKKLLLSDSGFYLCAFRRGEAFFGQGTRLTVV.

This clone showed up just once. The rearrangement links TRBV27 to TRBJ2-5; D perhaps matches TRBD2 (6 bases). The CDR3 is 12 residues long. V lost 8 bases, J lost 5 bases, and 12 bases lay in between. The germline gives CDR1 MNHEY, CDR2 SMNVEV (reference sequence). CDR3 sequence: CASRDWEETQYF. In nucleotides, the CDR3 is TGTGCCAGCCGGGACTGGGAGGAGACCCAGTACTTC.

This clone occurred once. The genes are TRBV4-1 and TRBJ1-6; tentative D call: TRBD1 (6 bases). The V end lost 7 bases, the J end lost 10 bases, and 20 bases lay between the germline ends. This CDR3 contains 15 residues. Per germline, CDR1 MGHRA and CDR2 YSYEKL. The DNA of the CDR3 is TGCGCCAGCACCAACCCGGGGGGGCTGGAGTCACCCCTCCACTTT. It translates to CASTNPGGLESPLHF.

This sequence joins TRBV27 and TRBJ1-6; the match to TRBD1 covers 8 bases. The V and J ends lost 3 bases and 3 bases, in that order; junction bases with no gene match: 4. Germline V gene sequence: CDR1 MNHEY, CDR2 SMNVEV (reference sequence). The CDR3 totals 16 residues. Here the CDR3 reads CASSFTGGDYNSPLHF. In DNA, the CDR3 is TGTGCCAGCAGTTTTACAGGGGGGGACTATAATTCACCCCTCCACTTT.

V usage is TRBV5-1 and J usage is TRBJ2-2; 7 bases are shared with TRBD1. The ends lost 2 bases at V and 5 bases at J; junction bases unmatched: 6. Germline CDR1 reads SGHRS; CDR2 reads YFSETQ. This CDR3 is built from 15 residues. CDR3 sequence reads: CASSFEAGGTGELFF. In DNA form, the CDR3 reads TGCGCCAGCAGCTTCGAGGCAGGGGGAACCGGGGAGCTGTTTTTT.